This TCR beta chain was sequenced during a study of OX40 agonist ivuxolimab in advanced cancers. The table came from immunoSEQ multiplex PCR; TCRdb's copy has only in-frame clones and leaves some out. The sample lists 52,000 or so clones, around 83% occurring once. Germline lookup yields CDR1 MGHDK and CDR2 SYGVNS. V lost 7 bases and J lost 7, with 13 bases in between. The CDR3 spans 13 residues. The sequences come from CD4+ or CD8+ T cells sorted from blood, collected in a trial of the OX40 agonist ivuxolimab. The sequence was collected from an adult with an advanced solid tumor such as melanoma, head and neck, liver or kidney cancer. The chain employs TRBV25-1 and TRBJ2-2; D gene uncertain. The CDR3: CASIGSSVGELFF. DNA for the CDR3: TGTGCCAGCATTGGCAGTTCTGTCGGGGAGCTGTTTTTT.